This section outlines one TCR beta chain sequence together with its context. What it recognizes is unknown. CDR3 length: 11 residues. CDR1 is SQVTM, CDR2 ANQGSEA, per germline. V lost 7 bases and J lost 6, with 9 bases in between. These data come from a study of cytomegalovirus exposure and HLA in healthy donors. Across the study: Per a later analysis, the roughly 700 first-cohort and some 130 validation repertoires shared one platform. Study conclusions and caveats: Reported results showed that the classifier diagnosed cytomegalovirus status with high specificity and sensitivity. Roughly 170 TCR beta chains were listed as cytomegalovirus-associated. In vitro, a few CMV-associated chains proved specific for CMV antigens.

TCRdb keeps only in-frame clones here, not all; method: immunoSEQ multiplex PCR. This table has more than 150,000 clones, around 82% appearing once. The origin of this receptor is a woman aged 18 to 35 in good health and CMV-seropositive. Sequencing was done on a sample of PBMCs. The chain is built from TRBV29-1 and TRBJ1-4; D gene ambiguous. This CDR3 reads CSGGDHEKLFF. Here the CDR3 DNA reads TGCAGCGGGGGAGATCATGAAAAACTGTTTTTT.